The 24 T cell receptor beta chains given below trace back to one sample, sequenced in a study of CD8 T cells in Susac syndrome. Reverse transcription of about 0.5 to 1 ug RNA used random hexamers. TCRdb used MiXCR to reprocess the immunoSEQ multiplex PCR reads, holding one entry per CDR3 protein. The sample contains approximately 70,000 distinct CDR3 sequences, around 95% of which appear only once. The specimen was CD8+ T cells from PBMCs. These receptors were obtained from a human donor with multiple sclerosis.

The chain links TRBV27 to TRBJ2-7, with D uncertain. The CDR3 is 12 amino acids. The germline V gene has CDR1 MNHEY and CDR2 SMNVEV (reference sequence). V lost 6 bases and J 7 bases, leaving 13 bases between the germline ends. Here the CDR3 DNA reads TGTGCCAGCAGCTTCGACGGTATAGAGCAGTACTTC. Translation gives CASSFDGIEQYF.

CDR3 amino acids: CASSQAGGGPYEQYF. The CDR3 nucleotides read TGCGCCAGCAGCCAAGCGGGAGGGGGCCCCTACGAGCAGTACTTC. V usage is TRBV4-1 and J usage is TRBJ2-7, with TRBD2 as a possible D gene (8 bases). The germline gives CDR1 MGHRA, CDR2 YSYEKL. Trimming took off 1 base at V and 2 bases at J, with 12 bases between the two ends. CDR3 length: 15 amino acids.

V usage is TRBV7-3 and J usage is TRBJ2-5; TRBD2 matches 9 bases. This CDR3 region has 15 residues. J lost 1 base, V lost 4 bases, and 4 bases had no gene match. CDR1 and CDR2 from the germline V gene are SGHTA and FQGTGA. The CDR3 DNA reads TGTGCCAGCAGCTCACTAGCGGGTGGCCAAGAGACCCAGTACTTC. It specifies CASSSLAGGQETQYF.

This clonotype has only one observation. The chain joins TRBV25-1 to TRBJ2-7, with D hard to call. This CDR3 has 12 amino acids. Germline-derived CDR1 and CDR2 are MGHDK and SYGVNS. The germline V and J ends were trimmed by 6 bases and 5 bases, with 11 bases remaining between them. The CDR3 here is CASSLSTHEQYF. In DNA form, the CDR3 reads TGTGCCAGCAGCTTATCGACCCACGAGCAGTACTTC.

The chain carries TRBV30 and TRBJ2-5, with D unclear. Germline assignment: CDR1 GTSNPN and CDR2 SVGIG (reference sequence). V lost 1 base and J lost 5, with 8 bases in between. The CDR3 has 12 amino acids. CDR3 nucleotides: TGTGCCTGGAGTGACCCGAAGGAGACCCAGTACTTC. Translated, it gives CAWSDPKETQYF.

The chain carries TRBV4-1 and TRBJ2-7; 10 bases are shared with TRBD2. Germline values: CDR1 MGHRA, CDR2 YSYEKL. This CDR3 has 14 amino acids. With 2 bases clipped from V and 2 bases from J, the junction kept 0 bases outside the gene matches. The CDR3 DNA follows: TGCGCCAGCAGCCAACTAGCGGGGGCCTACGAGCAGTACTTC. Its protein is CASSQLAGAYEQYF.

The chain employs TRBV15 and TRBJ1-2, with 12 bases matching TRBD1. The germline V gene encodes CDR1 LNHNV and CDR2 YYDKDF (reference sequence). This CDR3 has 15 residues. V gave up 4 bases and J gave up 3 bases; unmatched junction bases: 3. This CDR3 is CATSTGQGAYYGYTF. For the CDR3, the DNA is TGTGCCACCAGCACGGGACAGGGGGCCTACTATGGCTACACCTTC.

This clonotype was seen just once. V gene TRBV5-4 combines with J gene TRBJ2-7; TRBD2 matches at 8 bases. In germline, CDR1 is SGHNT, CDR2 YYREEE (reference sequence). J was trimmed by 4 bases and V by 1 base; bases with no gene match: 4. The CDR3 has 14 amino acids. DNA of the CDR3: TGTGCCAGCAGCTTGAGCGGGAGTAGGTACGAGCAGTACTTC. Its translation: CASSLSGSRYEQYF.

As regards this clonotype: One end of the junction varies from germline; a read error may be responsible. The V call is TRBV5-6, the J call TRBJ1-4, with TRBD1 matching 10 bases. CDR3 length: 14 residues. Germline-derived CDR1 and CDR2 are SGHDT and YYEEEE. DNA for the CDR3: TGTGCCAGCACCTTGGGGACAGGGGTTGAAAAACTGTTTTTT. Residues: CASTLGTGVEKLFF.

CDR3 nucleotides: TGTGCCAGCAGTTATCGGGGTACCTCCTACAATGAGCAGTTCTTC. Translating gives CASSYRGTSYNEQFF. The chain employs TRBV12-3 or TRBV12-4 and TRBJ2-1; a weak D match, TRBD2 (5 bases). V was trimmed by 4 bases and J by 0 bases, leaving 10 bases between them. CDR3 length: 15 residues.

The V call is TRBV5-1, the J call TRBJ1-1; possible D gene TRBD1, 5 bases. Germline V CDR1 and CDR2: SGHRS, YFSETQ. V was clipped by 7 bases and J by 3 bases, with 10 bases between them. This CDR3 comprises 12 residues. Written as DNA, the CDR3 is TGCGCCAGCGGGACTGGGTACACTGAAGCTTTCTTT. Translation gives CASGTGYTEAFF. Drawing the rest from reference TRBV5-1 and TRBJ1-1, the complete variable domain is KAGVTQTPRYLIKTRGQQVTLSCSPISGHRSVSWYQQTPGQGLQFLFEYFSETQRNKGNFPGRFSGRQFSNSRSEMNVSTLELGDSALYLCASGTGYTEAFFGQGTRLTVV.

The chain couples TRBV4-3 to TRBJ1-1; D gene ambiguous. The CDR3 has 14 amino acids. The germline V gene has CDR1 LGHNA and CDR2 YSLEER. Trimming took 1 base from V and 1 from J, leaving 7 bases between them. The CDR3 is CASSQAGGNTEAFF. CDR3 in DNA: TGCGCCAGCAGCCAAGCGGGAGGGAACACTGAAGCTTTCTTT.

The chain links TRBV20-1 to TRBJ2-3; TRBD2 matches at 9 bases. The CDR3 loop spans 15 amino acids. Per the germline V gene, CDR1 is DFQATT and CDR2 is SNEGSKA (reference sequence). J gave up 4 bases and V 1 base, and 6 bases lay outside the gene matches. DNA for the CDR3: TGCAGTGCTAGAGGAAGACTAGCGGTGGCAGATACGCAGTATTTT. Its protein is CSARGRLAVADTQYF.

This chain joins TRBV28 and TRBJ1-2; 11 bases align to TRBD1. CDR1 is MDHEN, CDR2 SYDVKM, per germline. The J segment lost 5 bases and the V segment lost 5 bases, leaving 4 bases of the junction unmatched. The CDR3 loop spans 14 amino acids. The chain's CDR3 is CASSPGQGGYGYTF. CDR3 in DNA: TGTGCCAGCAGTCCGGGACAGGGGGGATATGGCTACACCTTC.

The chain combines TRBV5-4 with TRBJ2-1, with D unclear. Per germline, CDR1 SGHNT and CDR2 YYREEE (reference sequence). Trimming stripped 0 bases from V and 5 bases from J, with 6 bases between. The CDR3 spans 13 residues. CDR3 coding DNA: TGTGCCAGCAGCTTGGCGGCTCACAATGAGCAGTTCTTC. Amino acid sequence: CASSLAAHNEQFF.

This clonotype was recorded once. The V and J genes are TRBV7-9 and TRBJ1-4; TRBD1 matches 7 bases. V trimming: 4 bases; J trimming: 10 bases; junction bases outside the gene matches: 9. Germline V gives CDR1 SEHNR, CDR2 FQNEAQ (reference sequence). The CDR3 length is 14 residues. The CDR3 region has the DNA TGTGCCAGCAGCTCCACAGGGGAATCAGGAAAACTGTTTTTT. Amino acids: CASSSTGESGKLFF.

The chain uses TRBV7-9 and TRBJ1-2; D ambiguous. Germline CDR1 SEHNR, CDR2 FQNEAQ (reference sequence). Trimming removed 5 bases at V and 8 bases at J, with 18 bases between. This CDR3 region has 14 residues. CDR3 sequence reads: CASSQADTVMGYTF. The CDR3 coding sequence is TGTGCCAGCAGCCAAGCCGACACGGTTATGGGCTACACCTTC.

The gene calls are TRBV6-5 and TRBJ1-1, with 8 bases identical to TRBD1. The germline V gene has CDR1 MNHEY and CDR2 SVGAGI. V lost 6 bases and J lost 1; bases outside the gene matches: 4. CDR3 length: 14 residues. In DNA, the CDR3 is TGTGCCAGCAGGGACAGGGTTAAGAACACTGAAGCTTTCTTT. Its protein product is CASRDRVKNTEAFF.

V usage is TRBV4-1 and J usage is TRBJ2-7; D remains ambiguous. This CDR3 contains 14 residues. The V gene's germline CDR1 is MGHRA and CDR2 YSYEKL. The V end lost 6 bases, the J end lost 1 base, and 13 bases lay between the germline ends. Written as DNA, the CDR3 is TGCGCCAGCAGTTACCTTGACACGTCCTACGAGCAGTACTTC. As protein: CASSYLDTSYEQYF.

This chain uses TRBV28 with TRBJ2-5; D gene unclear. The CDR3 is 16 amino acids. CDR1 and CDR2 (germline): MDHEN, SYDVKM. Trimming cost V 5 bases and J 0 bases, with 16 bases left between them. CDR3 sequence (DNA): TGTGCCAGCAGTCCTGGGCGTTCTGAGTACCAAGAGACCCAGTACTTC. Translated, it gives CASSPGRSEYQETQYF.

This chain uses TRBV28 with TRBJ1-2; D perhaps matches TRBD1 (5 bases). CDR1 is MDHEN, CDR2 SYDVKM, per germline. This CDR3 contains 16 residues. V was clipped by 5 bases and J by 1 base, with 17 bases between them. CDR3 coding DNA: TGTGCCAGCAGTCCCCGATCACACCAGGGTAACTATGGCTACACCTTC. It yields the protein CASSPRSHQGNYGYTF.

For the CDR3, the DNA is TGCAGTGCCTCAGAGCTAGGAAACACCATATATTTT. Translated: CSASELGNTIYF. The chain employs TRBV20-1 and TRBJ1-3, with D unclear. The CDR3 sequence is 12 residues long. The germline gives CDR1 DFQATT, CDR2 SNEGSKA (reference sequence). The germline V and J ends were trimmed by 6 bases and 4 bases, with 10 bases remaining between them.

The chain carries TRBV27 and TRBJ1-5; tentative D call: TRBD1 (6 bases). The CDR3 contains 14 residues. V gave up 0 bases and J gave up 7 bases, with 10 bases separating them. Germline V gene data show CDR1 as MNHEY and CDR2 as SMNVEV (reference sequence). DNA for the CDR3: TGTGCCAGCAGTTTATCGGCAGGGGCCCAGCCCCAGCATTTT. Its translation is CASSLSAGAQPQHF.

V and J are TRBV6-5 and TRBJ2-1; 10 bases line up with TRBD2. Germline-derived CDR1 and CDR2 are MNHEY and SVGAGI. This CDR3 region has 14 residues. With 0 bases clipped from V and 8 bases from J, the junction kept 1 base outside the gene matches. CDR3 sequence (DNA): TGTGCCAGCAGTTACTCCCTAGCGGGAGATGAGCAGTTCTTC. The encoded protein is CASSYSLAGDEQFF.